The 23 T cell receptor beta chains below come from one sample, sequenced in a study of blood T cell repertoires in COVID-19. Profiling relied on immunoSEQ multiplex PCR, and the TCRdb table lists in-frame clones only, not all of them. The repertoire holds 100,000 to 150,000 clones, roughly 90% seen once, with approximately 1.2% in the top ten. The specimen sequenced was peripheral blood. These receptors were collected from an elderly woman with acute or convalescent COVID-19.

The chain recombines TRBV9 with TRBJ2-2; possibly TRBD2 for D (5 bases). Per germline, CDR1 SGDLS and CDR2 YYNGEE. The CDR3 has 14 amino acids. V gave up 4 bases and J gave up 6 bases, with 13 bases separating them. The CDR3 coding sequence is TGTGCCAGCAGCCCAAGGGAGCTACCCGGGGAGCTGTTTTTT. This translates into CASSPRELPGELFF. The full variable domain, completed using reference TRBV9 and TRBJ2-2, is DSGVTQTPKHLITATGQRVTLRCSPRSGDLSVYWYQQSLDQGLQFLIQYYNGEERAKGNILERFSAQQFPDLHSELNLSSLELGDSALYFCASSPRELPGELFFGEGSRLTVL.

V usage is TRBV20-1 and J usage is TRBJ1-2, with D hard to call. The CDR3 extends over 11 amino acids. V was shortened by 5 bases and J by 4 bases, with 8 bases between the two germline ends. CDR1 and CDR2 (germline): DFQATT, SNEGSKA (reference sequence). CDR3 amino acids: CSAAGSYGYTF. The CDR3 DNA follows: TGCAGTGCTGCCGGGTCCTATGGCTACACCTTC.

This chain links TRBV6-5 with TRBJ1-5; perhaps TRBD1 as D (6 bases). This CDR3 comprises 15 residues. V lost 6 bases and J 0 bases, leaving 12 bases between the germline ends. Germline CDR1 MNHEY, CDR2 SVGAGI. CDR3 sequence: CASRAGTNSNQPQHF. CDR3 DNA sequence: TGTGCCAGCAGGGCCGGGACAAATAGCAATCAGCCCCAGCATTTT.

The chain uses TRBV6-5 and TRBJ1-2; a weak D match, TRBD1 (6 bases). Germline V CDR1 and CDR2: MNHEY, SVGAGI. Trimming took 5 bases from V and 8 from J, leaving 21 bases between them. The CDR3 length is 15 residues. Written as DNA, the CDR3 is TGTGCCAGCAGTCCGGGGGGCAACTCATGGCTGGGCTACACCTTC. This codes for CASSPGGNSWLGYTF.

V and J are TRBV7-9 and TRBJ2-7; 8 bases map to TRBD1. V dropped 5 bases and J dropped 6; count of bases not matched to a gene: 9. The CDR3 spans 14 residues. CDR1 is SEHNR and CDR2 is FQNEAQ in the germline V gene (reference sequence). Here the CDR3 reads CASSQGDRSSEQYF. As DNA, the CDR3 is TGTGCCAGCAGCCAAGGGGACAGGTCTTCCGAGCAGTACTTC.

This chain connects TRBV7-8 to TRBJ1-6, with 10 bases fitting TRBD1. The CDR3 runs to 15 residues. V gave up 4 bases and J gave up 7 bases; unmatched junction bases: 4. Germline CDR1 reads SGHVS; CDR2 reads FQNEAQ. CDR3 residues: CASSSMTGGNSPLHF. The CDR3 DNA reads as TGTGCCAGCAGCTCGATGACAGGGGGCAATTCACCCCTCCACTTT. The complete variable domain, with remaining parts taken from reference TRBV7-8 and TRBJ1-6, reads GAGVSQSPRYKVAKRGQDVALRCDPISGHVSLFWYQQALGQGPEFLTYFQNEAQLDKSGLPSDRFFAERPEGSVSTLKIQRTQQEDSAVYLCASSSMTGGNSPLHFGNGTRLTVT.

V gene TRBV29-1 combines with J gene TRBJ1-2, with 8 positions matching TRBD1. The germline CDR1 and CDR2 sequences are SQVTM and ANQGSEA. V lost 6 bases and J lost 4; bases outside the gene matches: 10. This CDR3 region has 14 residues. The CDR3 DNA reads as TGCAGCGTGGAAACCACCGACAGGGGCTATGGCTACACCTTC. It is translated as CSVETTDRGYGYTF. The full variable domain, with the rest looked up from reference TRBV29-1 and TRBJ1-2, is SAVISQKPSRDICQRGTSLTIQCQVDSQVTMMFWYRQQPGQSLTLIATANQGSEATYESGFVIDKFPISRPNLTFSTLTVSNMSPEDSSIYLCSVETTDRGYGYTFGSGTRLTVV.

The rearrangement uses TRBV6-1 and TRBJ2-7; a possible D gene is TRBD2 (5 bases). CDR1 and CDR2 (germline): MNHNS, SASEGT. CDR3 length: 15 residues. Trimming took off 1 base at V and 3 bases at J, with 13 bases between the two ends. CDR3 DNA: TGTGCCAGCAGTGAAGTGATCTCCCGGGGCTACGAGCAGTACTTC. Translated: CASSEVISRGYEQYF.

The chain joins TRBV19 to TRBJ1-5, with D tentatively TRBD1 (5 bases). This CDR3 has 11 amino acids. Germline assignment: CDR1 LNHDA and CDR2 SQIVND (reference sequence). Trimming removed 9 bases at V and 7 bases at J, with 10 bases between. Here the CDR3 DNA reads TGTGCCAGGGGGCTCGGGCAGCCCCAGCATTTT. Protein product: CARGLGQPQHF.

The rearrangement links TRBV12-3 or TRBV12-4 to TRBJ1-2, with D unclear. V lost 5 bases to trimming and J lost 13 bases, with 17 bases between them. This CDR3 comprises 12 residues. The CDR3 DNA sequence: TGTGCCAGCAGTAAGGACGGACTCCGATCCACCTTC. Residues: CASSKDGLRSTF.

A few counts support this clone. This chain joins TRBV9 and TRBJ1-2; tentative D call: TRBD1 (5 bases). This CDR3 has 15 residues. Germline V gene lookup returns CDR1 SGDLS and CDR2 YYNGEE. The germline V and J ends were trimmed by 5 bases and 0 bases, with 14 bases remaining between them. The CDR3 here is CASSWTFQANYGYTF. Written as DNA, the CDR3 is TGTGCCAGCAGTTGGACATTTCAAGCTAACTATGGCTACACCTTC.

V is TRBV27 and J is TRBJ2-7; D perhaps matches TRBD2 (5 bases). The CDR3 loop spans 16 amino acids. The germline V gene encodes CDR1 MNHEY and CDR2 SMNVEV (reference sequence). The V end lost 4 bases, the J end lost 1 base, and 17 bases lay between the germline ends. The CDR3 DNA is TGTGCCAGCAGTTCCCTTTCGGGAAGTGGGTCCTACGAGCAGTACTTC. Translated, it gives CASSSLSGSGSYEQYF.

The chain has TRBV5-1 and TRBJ1-2; the match to TRBD1 covers 9 bases. Germline-derived CDR1 and CDR2 are SGHRS and YFSETQ. The ends lost 0 bases at V and 7 bases at J; junction bases unmatched: 10. This CDR3 has 16 amino acids. CDR3 in amino acids: CASSLEGQGFLRGYTF. The CDR3 nucleotides are TGCGCCAGCAGCTTGGAGGGACAGGGATTTCTTCGTGGCTACACCTTC.

V gene TRBV6-1 combines with J gene TRBJ1-5, with D unresolved. Trimming removed 2 bases at V and 2 bases at J, with 13 bases between. Germline CDR1 and CDR2: MNHNS and SASEGT. The CDR3 has 16 amino acids. CDR3 protein: CASSESGGRGNQPQHF. The DNA for the CDR3 is TGTGCCAGCAGTGAATCGGGAGGTCGGGGCAATCAGCCCCAGCATTTT.

This clone came up once. The chain employs TRBV5-5 and TRBJ2-1; D may be TRBD2 (6 bases). With 0 bases removed from V and 1 base from J, the gap between germline ends came to 11 bases. The CDR3 spans 16 residues. From germline, CDR1 is SGHKS and CDR2 YYEKEE (reference sequence). CDR3 residues: CASSLGSGDSYNEQFF. As DNA, the CDR3 is TGTGCCAGCAGCTTGGGTAGCGGAGATTCCTACAATGAGCAGTTCTTC.

J is TRBJ1-4 and V is TRBV5-1; tentative D call: TRBD1 (6 bases). Germline values: CDR1 SGHRS, CDR2 YFSETQ. The CDR3 is 16 residues long. V shed 4 bases and J shed 6 bases, with 19 bases lying between them. CDR3 DNA sequence: TGCGCCAGCAGCCAAGGCTCGGCCAGGGGATATGAAAAACTGTTTTTT. Translation: CASSQGSARGYEKLFF.

The rearrangement joins TRBV5-1 to TRBJ2-3; 7 nucleotides line up with TRBD2. Per germline, CDR1 SGHRS and CDR2 YFSETQ. The CDR3 is made up of 15 amino acids. Germline trimming cut 4 bases from V and 0 bases from J; bases unmatched to any gene: 5. CDR3 residues: CASSESGKSTDTQYF. DNA of the CDR3: TGCGCCAGCAGCGAAAGCGGGAAGAGCACAGATACGCAGTATTTT. Variable domain in full (rest from reference TRBV5-1 and TRBJ2-3): KAGVTQTPRYLIKTRGQQVTLSCSPISGHRSVSWYQQTPGQGLQFLFEYFSETQRNKGNFPGRFSGRQFSNSRSEMNVSTLELGDSALYLCASSESGKSTDTQYFGPGTRLTVL.

The rearrangement links TRBV9 to TRBJ2-3; 11 positions agree with TRBD2. V was clipped by 0 bases and J by 0 bases; unmatched bases: 9. Germline assignment: CDR1 SGDLS and CDR2 YYNGEE. The CDR3 runs 19 residues. CDR3 region: CASSVVGTSGRPSTDTQYF. The CDR3 nucleotides read TGTGCCAGCAGCGTAGTGGGTACTAGCGGGAGACCTAGCACAGATACGCAGTATTTT.

The CDR3 protein is CATHRGGSGNTIYF. The CDR3 coding sequence is TGTGCCACTCACAGGGGGGGCTCTGGAAACACCATATATTTT. The chain couples TRBV7-9 to TRBJ1-3; 8 nucleotides align to TRBD1. The CDR3 length is 14 residues. CDR1 and CDR2 from the germline V gene are SEHNR and FQNEAQ (reference sequence). The V and J ends lost 10 bases and 0 bases, in that order; junction bases with no gene match: 5.

The chain recombines TRBV7-8 with TRBJ1-1; 11 nucleotides line up with TRBD1. Germline V gene data show CDR1 as SGHVS and CDR2 as FQNEAQ. The CDR3 length is 18 residues. Unmatched junction bases numbered 8, after V lost 1 base and J lost 1 base. DNA of the CDR3: TGTGCCAGCAGCTTAGAGTCCGGGACAGGGGGTAAGAACACTGAAGCTTTCTTT. Protein sequence: CASSLESGTGGKNTEAFF.

The chain recombines TRBV2 with TRBJ1-2; a possible D gene is TRBD1 (5 bases). Trimming stripped 8 bases from V and 1 base from J, with 11 bases between. The V gene's germline CDR1 is SNHLY and CDR2 FYNNEI. This CDR3 spans 13 amino acids. Here the CDR3 reads CASGGENNYGYTF. The CDR3 bases are TGTGCCAGCGGAGGGGAAAATAACTATGGCTACACCTTC.

This clone came up a few times. This chain links TRBV19 with TRBJ1-5; a possible D gene is TRBD1 (5 bases). Germline CDR1 reads LNHDA; CDR2 reads SQIVND (reference sequence). The CDR3 contains 18 residues. V gave up 5 bases and J gave up 6 bases, with 26 bases separating them. The CDR3 nucleotides are TGTGCCAGTAGTTCCCGGGACGCCTATGTGGGGGGAAGTCAGCCCCAGCATTTT. This gives the protein CASSSRDAYVGGSQPQHF.

V is TRBV3-1 (or the pseudogene TRBV3-2) and J is TRBJ1-4, with D maybe TRBD1 (5 bases). CDR1 and CDR2 from the germline V gene are LGHDT and YNNKEL (reference sequence). The CDR3 extends over 16 amino acids. The V and J ends lost 1 base and 9 bases respectively, with 18 bases between them. The chain's CDR3 is CASSQVVRTICKKLFF. For the CDR3, the DNA is TGTGCCAGCAGCCAAGTCGTTCGGACAATATGTAAAAAACTGTTTTTT.